These 30 T cell receptor beta chains were sequenced from one sample in a study of PD-1 blockade in classical Hodgkin lymphoma. Relapse after autologous stem cell transplantation occurred in every patient, and brentuximab vedotin exposure varied. Assay: immunoSEQ multiplex PCR; the TCRdb copy retains only in-frame clones and omits some. The profile covers 75,000 to 100,000 clones, with over 70% appearing a single time and more than 10% taken by the ten largest. This specimen consisted of peripheral blood mononuclear cells (PBMCs), obtained at baseline. These receptor sequences come from a human donor with classical Hodgkin lymphoma.

The chain is built from TRBV19 and TRBJ2-1; TRBD2 aligns across 9 bases. The germline CDR1 and CDR2 sequences are LNHDA and SQIVND (reference sequence). This CDR3 is 17 amino acids long. V lost 6 bases and J lost 8; bases outside the gene matches: 17. As DNA, the CDR3 is TGTGCCAGTAGCCCGGGGACTAGCAGAACTCCCTGGGATGAGCAGTTCTTC. Translation: CASSPGTSRTPWDEQFF. Looking up the rest from reference TRBV19 and TRBJ2-1 gives the full variable domain: DGGITQSPKYLFRKEGQNVTLSCEQNLNHDAMYWYRQDPGQGLRLIYYSQIVNDFQKGDIAEGYSVSREKKESFPLTVTSAQKNPTAFYLCASSPGTSRTPWDEQFFGPGTRLTVL.

This clone was seen more than once but under ten times. The chain carries TRBV21-1 and TRBJ2-7; TRBD1 is the table's D call, not checked against the DNA. TRBV21-1 is given as a pseudogene. This CDR3 has 18 residues. Here the CDR3 DNA reads TGTGCCAGCAGCAAAGCGCACGAGGGAACAGGGGACCCCTACGAGCAGTACTTC. This codes for CASSKAHEGTGDPYEQYF.

V gene TRBV30 combines with J gene TRBJ2-3; D is ambiguous. CDR1 and CDR2 (germline): GTSNPN, SVGIG (reference sequence). V lost 0 bases and J 8 bases, leaving 12 bases between the germline ends. CDR3 length equals 13 residues. This CDR3 reads CAWSVGGHSTQYF. In DNA form, the CDR3 reads TGTGCCTGGAGTGTGGGCGGCCATAGTACGCAGTATTTT. Drawing the rest from reference TRBV30 and TRBJ2-3, the complete variable domain is SQTIHQWPATLVQPVGSPLSLECTVEGTSNPNLYWYRQAAGRGLQLLFYSVGIGQISSEVPQNLSASRPQDRQFILSSKKLLLSDSGFYLCAWSVGGHSTQYFGPGTRLTVL.

The V and J genes are TRBV28 and TRBJ1-1; D is possibly TRBD1 (6 bases). Trimming stripped 10 bases from V and 3 bases from J, with 12 bases between. This CDR3 has 12 residues. Germline assignment: CDR1 MDHEN and CDR2 SYDVKM. The CDR3 DNA reads as TGTGCCACCTGGGGGCGGTACACTGAAGCTTTCTTT. Encoded protein: CATWGRYTEAFF.

This clone is a singleton in its sample. The chain employs TRBV7-6 and TRBJ2-1; maybe TRBD2 (6 bases). Trimming shortened V by 5 bases and J by 7 bases, and 12 bases separated the two germline ends. CDR1 and CDR2 from the germline V gene are SGHVS and FNYEAQ. The CDR3 consists of 13 residues. In DNA form, the CDR3 reads TGTGCCAGCAGCCTGTCCGGGAGAAATGAGCAGTTCTTC. Its translation: CASSLSGRNEQFF.

The gene calls are TRBV6-5 and TRBJ2-2, with a weak D call TRBD2 (5 bases). CDR1 is MNHEY and CDR2 is SVGAGI in the germline V gene. This CDR3 spans 16 amino acids. V lost 0 bases and J lost 0, with 8 bases in between. CDR3 DNA sequence: TGTGCCAGCAGTTACTCGGAACTAGCGAACACCGGGGAGCTGTTTTTT. Translating it yields CASSYSELANTGELFF.

This clone has only one observation. The J gene is TRBJ2-7, the V gene TRBV7-6; D not certain. Trimming removed 4 bases at V and 6 bases at J, with 10 bases between. The germline gives CDR1 SGHVS, CDR2 FNYEAQ. This CDR3 contains 12 residues. This CDR3 is CASSYTLGEQYF. CDR3 bases: TGTGCCAGCAGCTACACCTTGGGCGAGCAGTACTTC.

The V call is TRBV28, the J call TRBJ2-5; D remains ambiguous. Germline V gene sequence: CDR1 MDHEN, CDR2 SYDVKM. The CDR3 has 14 amino acids. V was clipped by 6 bases and J by 0 bases, with 11 bases between them. The CDR3 spells CASRTYADQETQYF. The DNA of the CDR3 is TGTGCCAGCAGGACATACGCGGACCAAGAGACCCAGTACTTC.

This rearrangement joins TRBV5-1 to TRBJ1-1; D ambiguous. V lost 4 bases to trimming and J lost 4 bases, with 14 bases between them. CDR1 is SGHRS, CDR2 YFSETQ, per germline. The CDR3 is 14 amino acids. In nucleotides, the CDR3 is TGCGCCAGCAGCGCCGGTACCTGGGGCACTGAAGCTTTCTTT. Protein sequence: CASSAGTWGTEAFF.

V and J are TRBV4-1 and TRBJ2-3, with D perhaps TRBD1 (7 bases). There are 13 residues in the CDR3. V dropped 4 bases and J dropped 6 bases, with 11 bases sitting between them. CDR1 is MGHRA and CDR2 is YSYEKL in the germline V gene. The CDR3 DNA sequence: TGCGCCAGCAGCCGCGCAGGGGGGGATACGCAGTATTTT. This translates into CASSRAGGDTQYF.

Comments on this clone: Within the sample, other DNA sequences also encode this same CDR3. This rearrangement joins TRBV20-1 to TRBJ2-5; the D is unclear. Germline V gene sequence: CDR1 DFQATT, CDR2 SNEGSKA (reference sequence). Trimming removed 6 bases at V and 4 bases at J, with 9 bases between. The CDR3 has 11 residues. DNA for the CDR3: TGCAGTGCCCCTAGAGGAGAGACCCAGTACTTC. Translating it yields CSAPRGETQYF.

This clone was found once. The chain carries TRBV11-2 and TRBJ2-7; D may correspond to TRBD1 or TRBD2 (5 bases each). CDR3 length: 14 residues. CDR1 is SGHAT and CDR2 is FQNNGV in the germline V gene. V lost 8 bases and J lost 0, with 14 bases in between. In DNA form, the CDR3 reads TGTGCCAGCGGCCGGGACCCCCGCTCCTACGAGCAGTACTTC. Translation gives CASGRDPRSYEQYF.

The rearrangement uses TRBV6-1 and TRBJ2-7; 9 bases map to TRBD2. The germline V gene encodes CDR1 MNHNS and CDR2 SASEGT. V was clipped by 6 bases and J by 3 bases; unmatched bases: 9. The CDR3 has 15 residues. CDR3 in amino acids: CASRGGYSGGYEQYF. Written as DNA, the CDR3 is TGTGCCAGCAGGGGGGGGTATAGCGGGGGCTACGAGCAGTACTTC.

V gene TRBV9 combines with J gene TRBJ2-1; no clear D gene. The CDR3 has 15 residues. The V end was cut by 2 bases, the J end by 9 bases, with 18 bases between. CDR1 is SGDLS and CDR2 is YYNGEE in the germline V gene. The CDR3 spells CASSVISGPLGEQFF. The CDR3 nucleotides read TGTGCCAGCAGCGTCATCTCCGGACCATTGGGTGAGCAGTTCTTC. Complete variable domain (other parts from reference TRBV9 and TRBJ2-1): DSGVTQTPKHLITATGQRVTLRCSPRSGDLSVYWYQQSLDQGLQFLIQYYNGEERAKGNILERFSAQQFPDLHSELNLSSLELGDSALYFCASSVISGPLGEQFFGPGTRLTVL.

By proportion, this clone is medium-sized. V gene TRBV28 combines with J gene TRBJ2-3; the D gene is possibly TRBD1 (6 bases). CDR1 is MDHEN and CDR2 is SYDVKM in the germline V gene. Trimming cost V 3 bases and J 0 bases, with 7 bases left between them. The CDR3 has 14 residues. The CDR3 nucleotides are TGTGCCAGCAGTTTGGGGGCCAGCACAGATACGCAGTATTTT. This encodes CASSLGASTDTQYF.

The chain joins TRBV19 to TRBJ2-2, with D uncertain. Germline CDR1 and CDR2: LNHDA and SQIVND (reference sequence). Between the trimmed V and J ends, which lost 2 bases and 4 bases, there was a span of 5 bases. This CDR3 contains 13 residues. The CDR3 region is CASSITPTGELFF. The DNA of the CDR3 is TGTGCCAGTAGTATAACCCCCACCGGGGAGCTGTTTTTT.

A single count supports this clone. This rearrangement joins TRBV5-1 to TRBJ2-7; 10 bases match TRBD1. Germline assignment: CDR1 SGHRS and CDR2 YFSETQ. The J segment lost 3 bases and the V segment lost 0 bases, leaving 3 bases of the junction unmatched. The CDR3 contains 15 residues. The CDR3 is CASSLGTGGVYEQYF. The CDR3 nucleotides read TGCGCCAGCAGCTTGGGGACAGGGGGAGTCTACGAGCAGTACTTC.

This chain uses TRBV2 with TRBJ2-2; D not certain. V dropped 8 bases and J dropped 1 base, with 8 bases sitting between them. Looked up from germline, CDR1 is SNHLY and CDR2 is FYNNEI. This CDR3 is 13 amino acids long. CDR3 bases: TGTGCCAGCGTGCCAGGGAACACCGGGGAGCTGTTTTTT. It encodes CASVPGNTGELFF. The variable domain in full, with the rest retrieved from reference TRBV2 and TRBJ2-2, is EPEVTQTPSHQVTQMGQEVILRCVPISNHLYFYWYRQILGQKVEFLVSFYNNEISEKSEIFDDQFSVERPDGSNFTLKIRSTKLEDSAMYFCASVPGNTGELFFGEGSRLTVL.

This clone was seen more than once but under ten times. V gene TRBV7-6 combines with J gene TRBJ2-7; possibly TRBD1 or TRBD2 for D (5 bases each). The CDR3 consists of 14 residues. CDR1 and CDR2 (germline): SGHVS, FNYEAQ. Deletions cut 0 bases from V and 7 bases from J, with 13 bases between. CDR3 nucleotide sequence: TGTGCCAGCAGCTTAGCGAGGGGAGTGGGGGAGCAGTACTTC. It is translated as CASSLARGVGEQYF.

V and J are TRBV18 and TRBJ2-7, with D tentatively TRBD2 (5 bases). The V and J ends lost 5 bases and 3 bases respectively, with 26 bases between them. The CDR3 is made up of 18 amino acids. Germline V gives CDR1 KGHSH, CDR2 LQKENI. This CDR3 reads CASSARPAAVDTYYEQYF. The CDR3 DNA is TGTGCCAGCTCAGCAAGACCAGCGGCAGTCGATACCTACTACGAGCAGTACTTC.

This chain links TRBV5-3 with TRBJ2-5; no definite D call. TRBV5-3 is treated as an ORF (open reading frame) with a function not yet certain. V lost 5 bases and J lost 2, with 16 bases in between. This CDR3 region has 15 residues. The CDR3: CARRLLSHLQETQYF. The CDR3 region has the DNA TGTGCCAGAAGGTTGCTATCACATTTACAAGAGACCCAGTACTTC.

The chain employs TRBV7-9 and TRBJ2-5; a possible D gene is TRBD2 (6 bases). V lost 5 bases and J lost 5, with 18 bases in between. CDR3 length: 15 amino acids. Germline V gene lookup returns CDR1 SEHNR and CDR2 FQNEAQ (reference sequence). The CDR3, as DNA: TGTGCCAGCAGCAAACGGGAGCTAACGTCGGAGACCCAGTACTTC. Its protein product is CASSKRELTSETQYF.

The CDR3 loop is CASSGAGNQPQHF. The CDR3 DNA sequence: TGTGCCAGCAGTGGGGCAGGTAATCAGCCCCAGCATTTT. This chain links TRBV27 with TRBJ1-5, with D tentatively TRBD1 (5 bases). The CDR3 loop spans 13 amino acids. V lost 5 bases and J lost 4, with 9 bases in between. The V gene's germline CDR1 is MNHEY and CDR2 SMNVEV (reference sequence).

The chain employs TRBV5-1 and TRBJ2-7; 8 nucleotides line up with TRBD1. The CDR3 is 14 residues long. CDR1 and CDR2 (germline): SGHRS, YFSETQ. J was trimmed by 12 bases and V by 4 bases; bases with no gene match: 15. The CDR3 DNA is TGCGCCAGCAGCGAGGGACAGGCGGAGAGGGTGCGGTACTTC. Translating gives CASSEGQAERVRYF.

The chain links TRBV6-6 to TRBJ2-3, with D unclear. There are 12 residues in the CDR3. V was shortened by 6 bases and J by 6 bases, with 10 bases between the two germline ends. Germline CDR1 reads MNHNY; CDR2 reads SVGAGI (reference sequence). The CDR3, as DNA: TGTGCCAGCAGCCCACAGTCGGATACGCAGTATTTT. Translating gives CASSPQSDTQYF.

V usage is TRBV9 and J usage is TRBJ2-1; TRBD1 aligns across 7 bases. CDR3 length: 16 amino acids. The germline V gene has CDR1 SGDLS and CDR2 YYNGEE. J was trimmed by 5 bases and V by 0 bases; bases with no gene match: 8. Here the CDR3 reads CASSVGQTGTHNEQFF. For the CDR3, the DNA is TGTGCCAGCAGCGTAGGCCAGACAGGGACCCACAATGAGCAGTTCTTC.

V and J are TRBV19 and TRBJ2-6, with a weak D call TRBD1 (5 bases). Germline V lookup: CDR1 LNHDA, CDR2 SQIVND (reference sequence). V was cut by 4 bases and J by 0 bases, with 16 bases left in between. This CDR3 is 18 amino acids long. The CDR3 is CASSTLPQGLSGANVLTF. CDR3 nucleotides: TGTGCCAGTAGTACACTGCCCCAGGGCCTCTCTGGGGCCAACGTCCTGACTTTC. Complete variable domain (other parts from reference TRBV19 and TRBJ2-6): DGGITQSPKYLFRKEGQNVTLSCEQNLNHDAMYWYRQDPGQGLRLIYYSQIVNDFQKGDIAEGYSVSREKKESFPLTVTSAQKNPTAFYLCASSTLPQGLSGANVLTFGAGSRLTVL.

The chain has TRBV27 and TRBJ1-2, with 7 bases aligning to TRBD1. The germline gives CDR1 MNHEY, CDR2 SMNVEV (reference sequence). The CDR3 has 15 residues. The ends lost 5 bases at V and 8 bases at J; junction bases unmatched: 14. CDR3 residues: CASSPGGRGVRGYTF. The DNA for the CDR3 is TGTGCCAGCAGTCCGGGGGGCAGGGGGGTCAGGGGCTACACCTTC.

The CDR3 nucleotides are TGCGCCAGCAGCTTGGGGGCAGGGCCTCCTCAGTACTTC. Translating it yields CASSLGAGPPQYF. The chain carries TRBV5-1 and TRBJ2-4, with D maybe TRBD1 (5 bases). From germline, CDR1 is SGHRS and CDR2 YFSETQ. The CDR3 is 13 amino acids. Trimming stripped 0 bases from V and 12 bases from J, with 13 bases between.

The chain couples TRBV5-6 to TRBJ2-5; no clear D gene. The germline V and J ends were trimmed by 1 base and 5 bases, with 6 bases remaining between them. The V gene's germline CDR1 is SGHDT and CDR2 YYEEEE. This CDR3 has 12 residues. For the CDR3, the DNA is TGTGCCAGCAGCTTGAGGAGCGAGACCCAGTACTTC. Translation gives CASSLRSETQYF.